This T cell receptor (beta chain) came from a study of CD8 T cells in ankylosing spondylitis. This clonotype has only a few counts. Its specificity is not known. Quantitative 5'-RACE was performed with molecular barcodes, and it yielded the TCR beta libraries. TCRdb re-derived calls from the 5' RACE reads in MiXCR, one entry per CDR3 protein. The table has around 770,000 distinct CDR3 sequences, over 9.5% seen once. The study's findings and limits: About 8 highly homologous variants made up a TCR beta motif, and this motif appeared characteristic of ankylosing spondylitis blood. Reports of some motif variants in reactive arthritis synovial fluid and blood predate this one.

This CDR3 is built from 14 residues. Germline V gene lookup returns CDR1 SGHTA and CDR2 FQGTGA. The V end lost 4 bases, the J end lost 6 bases, and 14 bases lay between the germline ends. The specimen sequenced was blood, either unsorted or a sorted T cell fraction (not recorded which). V usage is TRBV7-3 and J usage is TRBJ2-3, with D unresolved. The origin of this receptor is a male donor with ankylosing spondylitis. This chain's CDR3 is CASSSYSTADTQYF. For the CDR3, the DNA is TGTGCCAGCAGCTCCTACTCGACTGCGGATACGCAGTATTTT.